Listed here is a single TCR beta chain. This sample was taken from a study of blood T cell repertoires in COVID-19. Study overall: Italy, Spain and the United States were the sources of the convalescent and acute COVID-19 samples. In each case, the material was cDNA or gDNA derived from T cells, B-cell-depleted T cells, or PBMCs.

CDR3 length: 14 residues. Germline V CDR1 and CDR2: SNHLY, FYNNEI. Unmatched junction bases numbered 10, after V lost 5 bases and J lost 9 bases. Per the study methods: How many nucleated cells were present was estimated from reference gene primer amplification. The assay was immunoSEQ multiplex PCR, and TCRdb's table has in-frame clones only and misses some. V and J calls and clone size are as listed in that table; D and trimming were resolved from the DNA. In the table there are fewer than 110,000 clones, 70% to 90% of which are singletons. The gene calls are TRBV2 and TRBJ2-1, with TRBD2 matching over 7 bases. The sequence was obtained from a man aged 50 to 60 with active or convalescent COVID-19. Input material: peripheral blood. DNA for the CDR3: TGTGCCAGCAGTACGGCGCGGGAGTTAGTTGAGCAGTTCTTC. The encoded protein is CASSTARELVEQFF.